This TCR beta chain appears in the sequencing data of a study of cytomegalovirus exposure and HLA in healthy donors. The PCR ran on 60 Vbeta and 13 Jbeta primers. The assay was immunoSEQ multiplex PCR, and TCRdb's table has in-frame clones only and misses some. Of 200,000 to 300,000 clones listed, approximately 81% are singletons. This CDR3 is built from 13 residues. Trimming stripped 7 bases from V and 0 bases from J, with 9 bases between. The germline V gene has CDR1 SGHTS and CDR2 YDEGEE. The chain carries TRBV5-8 and TRBJ2-3; D is uncertain. The clonotype comes from a girl aged 2 to 9 in good health and CMV-seronegative. Sequenced: PBMCs. The CDR3, as DNA: TGTGCCAGCTCGGGTATTAGCACAGATACGCAGTATTTT. It encodes CASSGISTDTQYF.